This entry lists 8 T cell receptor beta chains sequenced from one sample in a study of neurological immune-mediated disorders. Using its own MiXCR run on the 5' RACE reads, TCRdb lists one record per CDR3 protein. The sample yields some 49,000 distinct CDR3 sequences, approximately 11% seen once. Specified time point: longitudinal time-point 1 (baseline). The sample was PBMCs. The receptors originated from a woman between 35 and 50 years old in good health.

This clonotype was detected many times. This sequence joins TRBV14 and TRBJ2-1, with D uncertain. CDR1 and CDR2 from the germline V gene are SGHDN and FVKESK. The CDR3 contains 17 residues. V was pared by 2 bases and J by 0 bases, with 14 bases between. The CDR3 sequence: CASSQLLPLSSYNEQFF. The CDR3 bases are TGTGCCAGCAGCCAACTCCTTCCCCTGAGCTCCTACAATGAGCAGTTCTTC.

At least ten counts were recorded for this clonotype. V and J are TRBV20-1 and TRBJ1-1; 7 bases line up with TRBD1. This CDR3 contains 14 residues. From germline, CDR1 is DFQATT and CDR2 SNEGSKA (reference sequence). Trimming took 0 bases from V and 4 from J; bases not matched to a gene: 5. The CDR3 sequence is CSARDLAGGTEAFF. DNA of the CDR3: TGCAGTGCTAGAGATTTGGCAGGGGGCACTGAAGCTTTCTTT.

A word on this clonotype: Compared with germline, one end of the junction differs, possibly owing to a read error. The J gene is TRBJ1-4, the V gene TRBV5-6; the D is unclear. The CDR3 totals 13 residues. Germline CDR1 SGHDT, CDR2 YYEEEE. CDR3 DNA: TGTGCCAGCAGCTACGGACGGGTGGAAAAACTGTTGTTT. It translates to CASSYGRVEKLLF. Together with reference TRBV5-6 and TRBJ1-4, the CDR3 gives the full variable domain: DAGVTQSPTHLIKTRGQQVTLRCSPKSGHDTVSWYQQALGQGPQFIFQYYEEEERQRGNFPDRFSGHQFPNYSSELNVNALLLGDSALYLCASSYGRVEKLLFGSGTQLSVL.

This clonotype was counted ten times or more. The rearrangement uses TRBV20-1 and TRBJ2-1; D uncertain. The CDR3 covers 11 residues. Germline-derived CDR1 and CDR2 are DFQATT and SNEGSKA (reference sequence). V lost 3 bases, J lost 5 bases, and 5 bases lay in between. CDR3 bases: TGCAGTGCTAGCCTCGACAATGAGCAGTTCTTC. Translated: CSASLDNEQFF.

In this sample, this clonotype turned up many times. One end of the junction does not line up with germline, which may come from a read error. CDR3 in amino acids: CANSLGQGVTNYGYTF. The CDR3 DNA sequence: TGTGCCAACAGCCTAGGACAGGGGGTGACTAACTATGGCTACACCTTC. J is TRBJ1-2 and V is TRBV7-2; TRBD1 matches 10 bases. Per the germline V gene, CDR1 is SGHTA and CDR2 is FQGNSA. The CDR3 loop spans 16 amino acids.

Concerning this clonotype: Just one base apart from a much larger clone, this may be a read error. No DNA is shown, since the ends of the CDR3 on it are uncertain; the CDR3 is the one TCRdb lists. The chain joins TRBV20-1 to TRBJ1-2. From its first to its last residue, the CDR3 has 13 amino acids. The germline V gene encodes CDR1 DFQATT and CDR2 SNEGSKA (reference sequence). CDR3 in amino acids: CSAEGDRFYGCTF.

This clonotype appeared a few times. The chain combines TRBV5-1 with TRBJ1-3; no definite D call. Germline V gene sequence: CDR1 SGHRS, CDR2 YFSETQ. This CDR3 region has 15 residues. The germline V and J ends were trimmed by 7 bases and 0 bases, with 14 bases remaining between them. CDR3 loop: CASAPAPASGNTIYF. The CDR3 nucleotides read TGCGCCAGCGCCCCCGCGCCGGCCTCTGGAAACACCATATATTTT.

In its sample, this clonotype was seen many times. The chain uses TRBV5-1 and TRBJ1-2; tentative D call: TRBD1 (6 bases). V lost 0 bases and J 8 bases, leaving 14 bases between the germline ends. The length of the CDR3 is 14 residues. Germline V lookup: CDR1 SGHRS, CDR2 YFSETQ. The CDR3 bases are TGCGCCAGCAGCTTGGACCCTCAGGGGAGCGGCTACACCTTC. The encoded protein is CASSLDPQGSGYTF.